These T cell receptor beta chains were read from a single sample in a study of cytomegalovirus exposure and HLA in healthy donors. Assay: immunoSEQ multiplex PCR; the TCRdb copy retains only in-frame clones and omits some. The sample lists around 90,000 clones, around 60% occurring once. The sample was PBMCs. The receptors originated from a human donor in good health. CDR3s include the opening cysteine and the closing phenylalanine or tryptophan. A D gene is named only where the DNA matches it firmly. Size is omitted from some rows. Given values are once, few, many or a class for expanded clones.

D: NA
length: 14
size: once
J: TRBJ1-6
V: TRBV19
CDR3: CASRYTGSNSPLHF
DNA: TGTGCCAGTAGGTATACAGGGTCAAATTCACCCCTCCACTTT

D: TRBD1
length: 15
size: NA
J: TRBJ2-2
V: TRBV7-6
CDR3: CASSSTGGWDGELFF
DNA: TGTGCCAGCAGCTCGACAGGGGGATGGGACGGGGAGCTGTTTTTT

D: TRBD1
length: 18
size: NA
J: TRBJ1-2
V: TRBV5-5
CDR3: CASSRMTGSGTANYGYTF
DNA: TGTGCCAGCAGCCGGATGACAGGGTCGGGGACCGCTAACTATGGCTACACCTTC

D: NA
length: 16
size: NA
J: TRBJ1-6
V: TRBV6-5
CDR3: CASSYSPVPYNSPLHF
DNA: TGTGCCAGCAGTTACTCCCCCGTCCCCTATAATTCACCCCTCCACTTT

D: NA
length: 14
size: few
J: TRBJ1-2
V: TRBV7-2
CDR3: CASSLEGRHYGYTF
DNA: TGTGCCAGCAGCTTAGAAGGGAGACACTATGGCTACACCTTC

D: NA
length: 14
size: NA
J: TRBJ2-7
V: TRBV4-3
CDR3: CASSLQAGPYEQYF
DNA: TGCGCCAGCAGCCTACAGGCCGGCCCCTACGAGCAGTACTTC

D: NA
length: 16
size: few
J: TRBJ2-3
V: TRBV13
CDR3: CASSLGTTFGSDTQYF
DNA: TGTGCCAGCAGCTTAGGGACTACCTTCGGCTCAGATACGCAGTATTTT

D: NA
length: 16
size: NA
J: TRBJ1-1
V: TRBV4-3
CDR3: CASSQGSSGWDTEAFF
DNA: TGCGCCAGCAGCCAAGGTAGTTCAGGGTGGGATACTGAAGCTTTCTTT

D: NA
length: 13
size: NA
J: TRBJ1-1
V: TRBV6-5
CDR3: CASTTGGGTEAFF
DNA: TGTGCCAGCACCACGGGCGGGGGGACTGAAGCTTTCTTT

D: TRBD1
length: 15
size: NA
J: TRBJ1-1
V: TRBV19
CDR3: CASSPYRGRNTEAFF
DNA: TGTGCCAGTAGTCCATACAGGGGGCGGAACACTGAAGCTTTCTTT

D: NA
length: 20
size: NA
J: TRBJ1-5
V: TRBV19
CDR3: CASSIRIYGQRKYSNQPQHF
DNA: TGTGCCAGTAGTATAAGAATTTACGGACAGAGGAAATATAGCAATCAGCCCCAGCATTTT

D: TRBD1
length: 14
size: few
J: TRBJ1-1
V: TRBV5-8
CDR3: CASSLETGSLEAFF
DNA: TGTGCCAGCAGCTTGGAGACAGGGAGTTTAGAAGCTTTCTTT

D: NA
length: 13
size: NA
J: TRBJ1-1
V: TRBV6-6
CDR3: CASSPPGVREAFF
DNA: TGTGCCAGCAGTCCCCCCGGGGTGAGGGAAGCTTTCTTT

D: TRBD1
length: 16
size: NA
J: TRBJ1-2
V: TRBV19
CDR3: CASSSPGQGAWYGYTF
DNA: TGTGCCAGTAGTTCACCGGGACAGGGGGCTTGGTATGGCTACACCTTC